This T cell receptor (beta chain) was profiled in a study of T cells in Graves' hyperthyroidism and ophthalmopathy. Ophthalmopathy patients had moderate-to-severe active disease, CAS ≥3, NOSPECS ≥4, and disease duration under 3 months. As for this clonotype: Its antigen remains unknown.

Study observations and caveats: Ophthalmopathy, which appeared later, was predicted by the model a median 6.5 months before onset. Blood samples included most of the expanded thyroid clonotypes exceeding 0.001.

TCR beta CDR3 sequences were amplified from RNA transcripts. The TCR CDR3 was amplified in a first-round RT-PCR using the HTBI primer set. TCRdb independently ran MiXCR on the multiplex PCR reads; one entry per CDR3 protein. The sample gives roughly 640,000 distinct CDR3 sequences, roughly 16% of which show up once; about 3.5% is in the top ten. This CDR3 is built from 15 residues. Germline values: CDR1 SQVTM, CDR2 ANQGSEA. V dropped 4 bases and J dropped 8 bases, with 21 bases sitting between them. This chain joins TRBV29-1 and TRBJ2-1, with D possibly TRBD2 on 6 matching bases. Sequenced material: blood. This clonotype originated in a woman between 35 and 50 years old with Graves' ophthalmopathy. The CDR3 is CSVGGGGKVLDEQFF. In DNA, the CDR3 is TGCAGCGTTGGGGGCGGCGGGAAAGTGCTCGATGAGCAGTTCTTC.